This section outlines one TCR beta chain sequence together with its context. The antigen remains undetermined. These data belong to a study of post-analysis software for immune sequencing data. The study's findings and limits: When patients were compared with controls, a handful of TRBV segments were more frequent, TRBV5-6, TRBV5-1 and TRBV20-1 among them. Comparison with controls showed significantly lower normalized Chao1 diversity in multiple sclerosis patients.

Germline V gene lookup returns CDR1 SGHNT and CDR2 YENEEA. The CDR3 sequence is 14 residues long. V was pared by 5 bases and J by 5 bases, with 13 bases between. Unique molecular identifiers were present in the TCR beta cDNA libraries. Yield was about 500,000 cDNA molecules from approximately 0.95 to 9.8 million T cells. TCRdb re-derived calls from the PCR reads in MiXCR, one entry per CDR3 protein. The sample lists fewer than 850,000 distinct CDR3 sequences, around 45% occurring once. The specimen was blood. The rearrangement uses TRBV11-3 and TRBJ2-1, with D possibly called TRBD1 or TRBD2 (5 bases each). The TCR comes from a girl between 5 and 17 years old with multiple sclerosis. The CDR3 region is CASSRGAGNNEQFF. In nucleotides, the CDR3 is TGTGCCAGCAGCCGAGGGGCAGGGAACAATGAGCAGTTCTTC.